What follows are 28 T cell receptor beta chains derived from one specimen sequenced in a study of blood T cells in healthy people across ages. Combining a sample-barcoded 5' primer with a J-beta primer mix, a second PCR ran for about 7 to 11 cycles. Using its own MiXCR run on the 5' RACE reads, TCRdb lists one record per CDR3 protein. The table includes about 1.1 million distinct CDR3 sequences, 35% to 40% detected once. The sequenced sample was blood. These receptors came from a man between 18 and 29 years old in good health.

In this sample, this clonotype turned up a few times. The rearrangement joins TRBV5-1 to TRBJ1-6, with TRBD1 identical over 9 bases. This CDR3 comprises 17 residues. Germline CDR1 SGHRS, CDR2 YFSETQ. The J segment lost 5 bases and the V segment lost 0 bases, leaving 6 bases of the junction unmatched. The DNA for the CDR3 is TGCGCCAGCAGCTTGGTATCACAGGGGGCGGATAATTCACCCCTCCACTTT. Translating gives CASSLVSQGADNSPLHF.

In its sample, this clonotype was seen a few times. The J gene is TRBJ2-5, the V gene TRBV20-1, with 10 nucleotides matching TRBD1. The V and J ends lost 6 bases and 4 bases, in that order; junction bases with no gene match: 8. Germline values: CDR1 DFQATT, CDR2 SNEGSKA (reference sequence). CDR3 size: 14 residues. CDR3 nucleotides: TGCAGTGCAACGACAGGGGGCGAAGGAGAGACCCAGTACTTC. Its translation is CSATTGGEGETQYF.

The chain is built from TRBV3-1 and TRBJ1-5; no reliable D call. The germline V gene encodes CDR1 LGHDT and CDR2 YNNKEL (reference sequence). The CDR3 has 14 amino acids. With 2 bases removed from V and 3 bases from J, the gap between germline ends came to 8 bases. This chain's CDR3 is CASSQRPLNQPQHF. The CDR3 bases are TGTGCCAGCAGCCAACGACCGCTCAATCAGCCCCAGCATTTT. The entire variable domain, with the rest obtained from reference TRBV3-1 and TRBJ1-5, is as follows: DTAVSQTPKYLVTQMGNDKSIKCEQNLGHDTMYWYKQDSKKFLKIMFSYNNKELIINETVPNRFSPKSPDKAHLNLHINSLELGDSAVYFCASSQRPLNQPQHFGDGTRLSIL.

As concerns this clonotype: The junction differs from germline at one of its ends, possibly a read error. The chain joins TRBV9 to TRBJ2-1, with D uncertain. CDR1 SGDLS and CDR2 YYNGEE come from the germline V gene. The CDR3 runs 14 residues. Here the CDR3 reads CASSVSDGYNKQFF. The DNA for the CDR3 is TGTGCCAGCAGCGTATCTGACGGCTACAATAAGCAGTTCTTC.

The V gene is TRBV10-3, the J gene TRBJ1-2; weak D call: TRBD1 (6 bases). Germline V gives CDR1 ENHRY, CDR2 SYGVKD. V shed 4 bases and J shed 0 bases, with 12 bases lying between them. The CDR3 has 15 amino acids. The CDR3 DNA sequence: TGTGCCATCAGTGGAGGGGGGCCAGCTAACTATGGCTACACCTTC. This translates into CAISGGGPANYGYTF.

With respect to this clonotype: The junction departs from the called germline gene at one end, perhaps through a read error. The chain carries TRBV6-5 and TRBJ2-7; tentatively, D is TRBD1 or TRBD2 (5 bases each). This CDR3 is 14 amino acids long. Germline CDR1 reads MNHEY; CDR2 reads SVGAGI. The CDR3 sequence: CACSFRDVEYEQYF. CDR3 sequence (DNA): TGTGCCTGCAGTTTTCGGGACGTGGAGTACGAGCAGTACTTC.

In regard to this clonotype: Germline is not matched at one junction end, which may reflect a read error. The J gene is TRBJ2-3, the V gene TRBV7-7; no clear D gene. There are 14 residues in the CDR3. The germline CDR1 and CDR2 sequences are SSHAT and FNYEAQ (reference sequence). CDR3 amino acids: CASSQRWGTDTQYF. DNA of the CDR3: TGTGCTAGCAGCCAACGGTGGGGCACAGATACGCAGTATTTT.

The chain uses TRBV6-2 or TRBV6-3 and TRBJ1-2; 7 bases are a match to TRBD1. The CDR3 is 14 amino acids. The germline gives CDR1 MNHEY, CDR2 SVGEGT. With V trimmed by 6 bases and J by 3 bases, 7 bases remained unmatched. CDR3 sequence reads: CASSLTGTYYGYTF. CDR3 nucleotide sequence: TGTGCCAGCAGCCTGACAGGGACCTACTATGGCTACACCTTC.

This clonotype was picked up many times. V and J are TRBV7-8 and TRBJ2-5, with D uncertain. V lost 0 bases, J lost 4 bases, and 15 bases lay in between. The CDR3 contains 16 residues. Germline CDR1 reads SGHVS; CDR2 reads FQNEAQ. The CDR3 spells CASSLASSWFLETQYF. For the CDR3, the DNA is TGTGCCAGCAGCTTAGCCTCTAGTTGGTTTCTAGAGACCCAGTACTTC.

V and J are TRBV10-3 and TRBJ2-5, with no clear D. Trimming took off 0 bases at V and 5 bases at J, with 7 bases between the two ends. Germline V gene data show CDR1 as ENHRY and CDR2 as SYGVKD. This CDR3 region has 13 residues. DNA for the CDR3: TGTGCCATCAGTGAGTCTAGGAAGGAGACCCAGTACTTC. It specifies CAISESRKETQYF.

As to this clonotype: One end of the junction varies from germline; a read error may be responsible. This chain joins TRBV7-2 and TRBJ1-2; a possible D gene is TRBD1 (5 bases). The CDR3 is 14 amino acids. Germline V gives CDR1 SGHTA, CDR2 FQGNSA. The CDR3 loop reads CAGSPLRGGAGYTF. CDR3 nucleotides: TGTGCCGGCAGCCCTCTCCGCGGGGGAGCTGGCTACACCTTC.

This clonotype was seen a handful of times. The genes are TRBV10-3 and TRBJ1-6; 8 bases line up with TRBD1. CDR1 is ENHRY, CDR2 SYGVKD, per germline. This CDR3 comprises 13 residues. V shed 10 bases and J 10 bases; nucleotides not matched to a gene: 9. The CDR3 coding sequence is TGTGCCACCGGGACAGGTGATGGATCACCCCTCCACTTT. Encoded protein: CATGTGDGSPLHF.

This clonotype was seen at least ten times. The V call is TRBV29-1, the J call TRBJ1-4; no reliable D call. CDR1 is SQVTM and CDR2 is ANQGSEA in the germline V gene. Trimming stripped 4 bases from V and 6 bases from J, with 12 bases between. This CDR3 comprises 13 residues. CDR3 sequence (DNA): TGCAGCGTTGTGGATTTCGCTGATGAAAAACTGTTTTTT. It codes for CSVVDFADEKLFF.

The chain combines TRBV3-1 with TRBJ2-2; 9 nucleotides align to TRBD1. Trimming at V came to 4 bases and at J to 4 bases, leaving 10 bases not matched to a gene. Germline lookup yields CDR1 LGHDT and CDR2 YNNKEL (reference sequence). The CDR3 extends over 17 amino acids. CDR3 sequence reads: CASSPWTGVFGTGELFF. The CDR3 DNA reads TGTGCCAGCAGCCCCTGGACAGGGGTATTTGGCACCGGGGAGCTGTTTTTT.

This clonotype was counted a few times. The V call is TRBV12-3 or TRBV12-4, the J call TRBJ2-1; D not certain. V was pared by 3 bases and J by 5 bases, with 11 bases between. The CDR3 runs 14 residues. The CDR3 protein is CASSFSTEDNEQFF. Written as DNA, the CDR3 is TGTGCCAGCAGTTTCTCCACAGAGGACAATGAGCAGTTCTTC.

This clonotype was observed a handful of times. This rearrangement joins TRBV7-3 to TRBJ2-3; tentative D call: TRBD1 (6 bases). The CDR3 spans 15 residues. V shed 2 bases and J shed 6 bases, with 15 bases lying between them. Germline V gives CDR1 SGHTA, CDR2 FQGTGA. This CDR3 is CASSLFGQSGDTQYF. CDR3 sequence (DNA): TGTGCCAGCAGCTTATTTGGACAGTCGGGGGATACGCAGTATTTT. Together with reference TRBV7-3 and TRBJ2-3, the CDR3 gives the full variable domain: GAGVSQTPSNKVTEKGKYVELRCDPISGHTALYWYRQSLGQGPEFLIYFQGTGAADDSGLPNDRFFAVRPEGSVSTLKIQRTERGDSAVYLCASSLFGQSGDTQYFGPGTRLTVL.

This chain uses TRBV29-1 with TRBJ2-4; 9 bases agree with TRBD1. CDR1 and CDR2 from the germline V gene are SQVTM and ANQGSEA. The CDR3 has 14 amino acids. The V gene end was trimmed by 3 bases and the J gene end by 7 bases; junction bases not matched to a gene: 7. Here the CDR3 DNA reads TGCAGCGTTGACGGACAGGGGTCTGGGAACATTCAGTACTTC. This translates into CSVDGQGSGNIQYF.

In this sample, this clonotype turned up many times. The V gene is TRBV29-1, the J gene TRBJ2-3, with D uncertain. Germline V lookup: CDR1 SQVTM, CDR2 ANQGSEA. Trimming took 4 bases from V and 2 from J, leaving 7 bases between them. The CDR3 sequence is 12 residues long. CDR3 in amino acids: CSVAGFTDTQYF. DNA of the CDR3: TGCAGCGTTGCTGGGTTCACAGATACGCAGTATTTT.

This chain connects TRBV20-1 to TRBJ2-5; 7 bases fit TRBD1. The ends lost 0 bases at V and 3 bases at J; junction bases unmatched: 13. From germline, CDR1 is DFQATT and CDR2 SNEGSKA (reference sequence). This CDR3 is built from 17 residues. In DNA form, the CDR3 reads TGCAGTGCTAGAGATTCGGGCACAGGGGCCATGGAAGAGACCCAGTACTTC. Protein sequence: CSARDSGTGAMEETQYF.

The CDR3 DNA reads as TGTGCCAGCAGCTTAGATTACAGGGGGTGGGCTTTCTTT. It codes for CASSLDYRGWAFF. This chain links TRBV7-2 with TRBJ1-1, with TRBD1 matching over 8 bases. V shed 1 base, J shed 11 bases, and the junction held 6 bases outside the gene matches. Per the germline V gene, CDR1 is SGHTA and CDR2 is FQGNSA. The CDR3 is made up of 13 amino acids.

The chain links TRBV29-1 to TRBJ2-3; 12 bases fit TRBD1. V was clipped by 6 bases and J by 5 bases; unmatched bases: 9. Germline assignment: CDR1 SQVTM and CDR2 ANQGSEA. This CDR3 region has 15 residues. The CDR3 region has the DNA TGCAGCGTAAACCTAGGGACAGGGGGCCAAGATACGCAGTATTTT. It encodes CSVNLGTGGQDTQYF.

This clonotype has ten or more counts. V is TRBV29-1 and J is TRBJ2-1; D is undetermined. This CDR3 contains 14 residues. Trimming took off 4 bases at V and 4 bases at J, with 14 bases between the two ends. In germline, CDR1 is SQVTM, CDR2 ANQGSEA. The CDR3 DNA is TGCAGCGTTGGTCGGGCAGATTCTTACAATGAGCAGTTCTTC. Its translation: CSVGRADSYNEQFF.

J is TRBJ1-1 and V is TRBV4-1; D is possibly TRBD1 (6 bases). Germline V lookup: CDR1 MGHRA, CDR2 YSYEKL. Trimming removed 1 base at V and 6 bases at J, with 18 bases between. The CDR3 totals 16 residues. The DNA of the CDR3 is TGCGCCAGCAGCCAAGGGCAGGGGCTAATTACCGCTGAAGCTTTCTTT. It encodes CASSQGQGLITAEAFF.

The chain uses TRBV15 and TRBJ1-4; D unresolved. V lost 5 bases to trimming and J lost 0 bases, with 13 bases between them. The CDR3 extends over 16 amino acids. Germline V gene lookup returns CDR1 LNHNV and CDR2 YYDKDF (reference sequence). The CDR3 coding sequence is TGTGCCACCAGCCGAGGGCCCCGTGCAACTAATGAAAAACTGTTTTTT. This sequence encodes CATSRGPRATNEKLFF.

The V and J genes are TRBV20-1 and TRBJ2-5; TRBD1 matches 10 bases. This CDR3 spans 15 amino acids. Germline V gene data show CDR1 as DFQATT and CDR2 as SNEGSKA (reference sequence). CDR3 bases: TGCAGCGCAACACTCCGGGACAGGGGTTACAATGAGCAGTACTTC. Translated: CSATLRDRGYNEQYF.

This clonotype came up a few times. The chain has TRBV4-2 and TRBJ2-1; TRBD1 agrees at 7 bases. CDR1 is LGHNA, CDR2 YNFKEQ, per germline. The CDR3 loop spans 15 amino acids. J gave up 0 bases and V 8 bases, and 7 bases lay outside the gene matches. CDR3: CASGRDSFSYNEQFF. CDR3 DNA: TGTGCCAGCGGCCGGGACAGCTTCTCCTACAATGAGCAGTTCTTC.

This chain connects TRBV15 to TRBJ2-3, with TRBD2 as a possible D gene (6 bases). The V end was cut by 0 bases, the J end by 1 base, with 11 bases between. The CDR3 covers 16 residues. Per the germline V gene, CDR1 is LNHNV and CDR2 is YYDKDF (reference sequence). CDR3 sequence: CATSRDGASGTDTQYF. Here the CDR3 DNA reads TGTGCCACCAGCAGAGATGGAGCTAGCGGCACAGATACGCAGTATTTT.

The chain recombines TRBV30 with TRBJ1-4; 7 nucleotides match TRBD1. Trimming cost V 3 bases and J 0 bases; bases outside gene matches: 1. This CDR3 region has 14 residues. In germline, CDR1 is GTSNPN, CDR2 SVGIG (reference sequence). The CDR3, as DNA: TGTGCCTGGAGCACAGGGGCAACTAATGAAAAACTGTTTTTT. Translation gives CAWSTGATNEKLFF.